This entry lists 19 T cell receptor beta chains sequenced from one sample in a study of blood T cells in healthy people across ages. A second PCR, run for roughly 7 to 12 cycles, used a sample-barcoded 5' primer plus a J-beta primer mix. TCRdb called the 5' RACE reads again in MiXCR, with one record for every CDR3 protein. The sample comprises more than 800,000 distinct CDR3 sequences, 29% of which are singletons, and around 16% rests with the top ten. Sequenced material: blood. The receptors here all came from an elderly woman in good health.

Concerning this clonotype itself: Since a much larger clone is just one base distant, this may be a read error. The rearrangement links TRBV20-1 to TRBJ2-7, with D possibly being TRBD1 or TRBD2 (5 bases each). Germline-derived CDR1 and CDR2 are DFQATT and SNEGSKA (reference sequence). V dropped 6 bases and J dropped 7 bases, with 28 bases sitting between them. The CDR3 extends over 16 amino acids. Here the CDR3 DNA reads TGCAGTGCCAACCACCGTGGGGGAAGGAGGTACAATGAGCAGTACTTC. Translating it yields CSANHRGGRRYNEQYF.

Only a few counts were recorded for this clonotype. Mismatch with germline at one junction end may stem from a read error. The CDR3 region is CASSQGRGIGTNEELFF. In DNA, the CDR3 is TGCGCCAGCAGCCAAGGCAGGGGGATCGGTACTAATGAAGAACTGTTTTTT. The gene calls are TRBV4-3 and TRBJ1-4, with 7 bases fitting TRBD1. The V gene's germline CDR1 is LGHNA and CDR2 YSLEER. The CDR3 sequence is 17 residues long.

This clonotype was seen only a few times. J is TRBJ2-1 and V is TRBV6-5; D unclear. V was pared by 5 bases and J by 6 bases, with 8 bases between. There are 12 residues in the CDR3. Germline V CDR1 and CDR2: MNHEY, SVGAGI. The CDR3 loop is CASSNNSNEQFF. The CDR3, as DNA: TGTGCCAGCAGTAATAACAGCAATGAGCAGTTCTTC.

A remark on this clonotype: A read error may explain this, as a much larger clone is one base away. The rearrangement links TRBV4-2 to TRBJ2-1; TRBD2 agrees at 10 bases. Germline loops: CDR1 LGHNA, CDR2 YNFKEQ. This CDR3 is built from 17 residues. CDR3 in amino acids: CVSSPYPTSGTYNEQFF. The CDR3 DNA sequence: TGTGTCAGCAGCCCATATCCTACTAGCGGGACTTACAATGAGCAGTTCTTC.

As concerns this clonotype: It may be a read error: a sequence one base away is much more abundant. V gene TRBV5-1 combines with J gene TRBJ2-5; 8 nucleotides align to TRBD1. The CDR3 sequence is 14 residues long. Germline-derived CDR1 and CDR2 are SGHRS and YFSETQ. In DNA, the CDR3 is TGCGCCAGCAACTTGGGACAGGCTCCAGAGACCCAGTACTTC. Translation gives CASNLGQAPETQYF.

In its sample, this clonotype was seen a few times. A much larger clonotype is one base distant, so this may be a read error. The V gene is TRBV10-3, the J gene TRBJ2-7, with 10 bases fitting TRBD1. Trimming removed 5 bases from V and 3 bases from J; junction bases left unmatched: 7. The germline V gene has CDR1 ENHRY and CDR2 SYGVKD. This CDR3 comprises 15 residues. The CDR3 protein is CAISTPGQGSYEQYF. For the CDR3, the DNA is TGTGCCATCAGTACACCGGGACAGGGGAGCTACGAGCAGTACTTC.

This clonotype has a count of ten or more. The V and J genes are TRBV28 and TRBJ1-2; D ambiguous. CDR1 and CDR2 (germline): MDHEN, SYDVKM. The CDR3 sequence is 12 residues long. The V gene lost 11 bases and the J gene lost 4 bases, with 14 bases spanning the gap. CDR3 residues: CAGQVKGYGYTF. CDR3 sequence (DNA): TGTGCCGGTCAGGTTAAAGGCTATGGCTACACCTTC.

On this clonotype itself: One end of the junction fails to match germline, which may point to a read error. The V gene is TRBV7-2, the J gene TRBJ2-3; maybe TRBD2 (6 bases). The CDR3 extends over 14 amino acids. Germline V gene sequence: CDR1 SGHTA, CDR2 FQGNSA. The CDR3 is CASSQEGPRDAQYF. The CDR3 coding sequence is TGTGCCAGCAGCCAGGAGGGGCCCCGAGATGCGCAGTATTTT.

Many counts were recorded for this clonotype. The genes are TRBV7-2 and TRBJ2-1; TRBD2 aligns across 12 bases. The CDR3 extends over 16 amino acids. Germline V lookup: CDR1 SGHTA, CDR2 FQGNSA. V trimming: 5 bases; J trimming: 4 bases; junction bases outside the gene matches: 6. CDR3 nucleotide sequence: TGTGCCAGCAGCGGGAGTGGACTAGCGGGGTACAATGAGCAGTTCTTC. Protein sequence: CASSGSGLAGYNEQFF.

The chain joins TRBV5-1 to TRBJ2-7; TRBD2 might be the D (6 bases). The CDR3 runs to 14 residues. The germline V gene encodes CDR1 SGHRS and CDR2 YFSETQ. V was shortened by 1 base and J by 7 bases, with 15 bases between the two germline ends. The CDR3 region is CASSLRETSGEQYF. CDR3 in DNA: TGCGCCAGCAGCTTGCGGGAGACATCGGGGGAGCAGTACTTC.

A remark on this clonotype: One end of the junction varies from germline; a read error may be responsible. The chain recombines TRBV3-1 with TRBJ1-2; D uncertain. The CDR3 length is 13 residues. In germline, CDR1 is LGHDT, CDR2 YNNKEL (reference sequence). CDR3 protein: CASSQAVNHGYTF. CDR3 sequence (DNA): TGTGCCAGCAGCCAAGCGGTTAACCATGGCTACACCTTC. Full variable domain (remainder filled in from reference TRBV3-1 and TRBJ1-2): DTAVSQTPKYLVTQMGNDKSIKCEQNLGHDTMYWYKQDSKKFLKIMFSYNNKELIINETVPNRFSPKSPDKAHLNLHINSLELGDSAVYFCASSQAVNHGYTFGSGTRLTVV.

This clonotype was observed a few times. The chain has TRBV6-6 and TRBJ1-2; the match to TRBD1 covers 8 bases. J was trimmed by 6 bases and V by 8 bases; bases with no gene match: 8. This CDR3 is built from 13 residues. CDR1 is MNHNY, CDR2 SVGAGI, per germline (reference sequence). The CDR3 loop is CASRNRGENGYTF. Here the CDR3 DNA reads TGTGCCAGCCGCAACAGGGGGGAAAATGGCTACACCTTC.

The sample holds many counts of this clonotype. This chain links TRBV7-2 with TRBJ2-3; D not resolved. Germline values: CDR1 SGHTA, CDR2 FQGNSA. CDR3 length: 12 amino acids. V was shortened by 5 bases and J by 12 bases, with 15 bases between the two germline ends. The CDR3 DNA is TGTGCCAGCAGCCCCACGGGTAGTCGACAGTATTTT. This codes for CASSPTGSRQYF.

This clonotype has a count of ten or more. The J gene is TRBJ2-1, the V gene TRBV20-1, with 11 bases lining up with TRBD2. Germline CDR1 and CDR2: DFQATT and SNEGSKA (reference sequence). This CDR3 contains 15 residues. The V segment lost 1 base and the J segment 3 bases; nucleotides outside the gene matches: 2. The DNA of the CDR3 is TGCAGTGCTAGAGGTAGCGGGGGGGGCTACAATGAGCAGTTCTTC. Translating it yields CSARGSGGGYNEQFF.

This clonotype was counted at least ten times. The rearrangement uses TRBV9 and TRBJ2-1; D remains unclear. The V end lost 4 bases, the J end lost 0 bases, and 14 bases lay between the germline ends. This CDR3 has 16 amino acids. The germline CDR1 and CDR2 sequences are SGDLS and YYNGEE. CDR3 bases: TGTGCCAGCAGCCAACCTACCCCAGGCTCCTACAATGAGCAGTTCTTC. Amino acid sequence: CASSQPTPGSYNEQFF.

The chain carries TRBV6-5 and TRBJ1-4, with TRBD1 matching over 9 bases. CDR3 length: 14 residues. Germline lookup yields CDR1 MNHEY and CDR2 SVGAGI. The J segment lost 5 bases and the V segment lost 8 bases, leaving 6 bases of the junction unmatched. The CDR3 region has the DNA TGTGCCAGCGCCAGGGACAGGGAAAATGAAAAACTGTTTTTT. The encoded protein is CASARDRENEKLFF.

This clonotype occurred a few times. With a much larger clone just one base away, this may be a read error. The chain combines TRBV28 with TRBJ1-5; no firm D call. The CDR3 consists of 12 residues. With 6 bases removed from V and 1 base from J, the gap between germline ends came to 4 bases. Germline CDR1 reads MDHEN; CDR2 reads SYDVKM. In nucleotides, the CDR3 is TGTGCCAGCAGGGCAAGCAATCAGCCCCAGCATTTT. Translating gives CASRASNQPQHF.

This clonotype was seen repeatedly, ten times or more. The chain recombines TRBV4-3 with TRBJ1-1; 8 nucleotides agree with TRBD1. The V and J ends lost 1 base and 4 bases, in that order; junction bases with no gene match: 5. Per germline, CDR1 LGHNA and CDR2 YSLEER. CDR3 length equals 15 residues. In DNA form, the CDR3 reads TGCGCCAGCAGCCAAGTTCAGGGGGCGGGCACTGAAGCTTTCTTT. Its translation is CASSQVQGAGTEAFF.

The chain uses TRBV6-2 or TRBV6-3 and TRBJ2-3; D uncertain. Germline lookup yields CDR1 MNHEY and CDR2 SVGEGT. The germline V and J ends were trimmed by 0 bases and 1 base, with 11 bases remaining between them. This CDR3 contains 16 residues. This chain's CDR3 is CASSYSRRTGTDTQYF. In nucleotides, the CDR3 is TGTGCCAGCAGTTACTCGAGGAGAACCGGCACAGATACGCAGTATTTT.